This TCR beta chain was found in a study of T cell responses to AZD1222 COVID-19 vaccine. Across the study: Recipients boosted at about 4 weeks or about 12 weeks are pooled.

CDR1 and CDR2 from the germline V gene are MGHRA and YSYEKL. V dropped 0 bases and J dropped 6 bases, with 12 bases sitting between them. This CDR3 contains 15 residues. TCRdb's table, derived via immunoSEQ multiplex PCR, lists solely in-frame clones and lacks some. The sample has some 140,000 clones, around nine tenths seen once. Note on this clone: No antigen is known for it.

Study-level results: Recipients of two AZD1222 doses showed rising Spike-specific TCR breadth and depth. The donors showed a predominance of white British ancestry and of females, with possible underestimation of clonal diversity. All repertoire sampling was performed exclusively after the peak T cell response.

This sequence joins TRBV4-1 and TRBJ1-5, with D hard to call. The sequence was collected from an adult in good health. The sequencing used peripheral blood, collected on day 0 of AZD1222 vaccination. CDR3 nucleotide sequence: TGCGCCAGCAGCCAAGACCGGACTTTTCCTCAGCCCCAGCATTTT. This sequence encodes CASSQDRTFPQPQHF.